A single sample gave rise to the 27 T cell receptor beta chains below, sequenced in a study of T cell repertoires in cytomegalovirus infection. These receptors' antigens are unknown. One entry per CDR3 protein results from TCRdb running MiXCR on the reads. The repertoire holds around 340,000 distinct CDR3 sequences, with almost 30% as singletons. The sequencing here drew on cultured PBMCs, taken from culture after CMV antigen stimulation. All receptors derive from a human donor in good health (CMV status not recorded). Some clones in this sample may be carry-over from other donors' samples.

The chain employs TRBV11-1 and TRBJ2-2, with 8 bases identical to TRBD1. Per the germline V gene, CDR1 is SGHAT and CDR2 is FQDESV (reference sequence). The CDR3 contains 16 residues. Trimming took 3 bases from V and 5 from J; bases not matched to a gene: 8. The CDR3 region is CASSFDQGARTGELFF. DNA for the CDR3: TGTGCCAGCAGCTTCGACCAGGGGGCCAGAACCGGGGAGCTGTTTTTT.

The chain employs TRBV20-1 and TRBJ2-5, with 7 bases identical to TRBD2. In germline, CDR1 is DFQATT, CDR2 SNEGSKA (reference sequence). The CDR3 contains 13 residues. The junction had 0 bases not matched to a gene; V was cut back by 0 bases and J by 2 bases. The CDR3 loop reads CSAREGLQETQYF. CDR3 coding DNA: TGCAGTGCTAGAGAGGGACTACAAGAGACCCAGTACTTC.

The chain carries TRBV7-6 and TRBJ2-7; 8 nucleotides agree with TRBD2. Trimming cost V 5 bases and J 1 base; bases outside gene matches: 13. CDR3 length equals 17 residues. CDR1 is SGHVS, CDR2 FNYEAQ, per germline. The CDR3 loop reads CASSHVCRSGTSYEQYF. The CDR3 coding sequence is TGTGCCAGCAGCCACGTATGCCGTAGCGGGACTTCCTACGAGCAGTACTTC.

The chain employs TRBV27 and TRBJ2-6; D ambiguous. V gave up 5 bases and J gave up 0 bases, with 17 bases separating them. Germline V gene data show CDR1 as MNHEY and CDR2 as SMNVEV (reference sequence). The CDR3 covers 18 residues. The CDR3 nucleotides are TGTGCCAGCAGTCTCCAAAAGGGTTTAAGCTCTGGGGCCAACGTCCTGACTTTC. The encoded protein is CASSLQKGLSSGANVLTF.

This clonotype was seen a handful of times. This chain connects TRBV28 to TRBJ1-6, with D possibly matching TRBD1 (5 bases). The CDR3 has 16 residues. Trimming removed 1 base at V and 7 bases at J, with 14 bases between. CDR1 and CDR2 (germline): MDHEN, SYDVKM. The CDR3 coding sequence is TGTGCCAGCAGTTTATCATTTCAGGGCCGGAATTCACCCCTCCACTTT. It yields the protein CASSLSFQGRNSPLHF.

The chain is built from TRBV5-1 and TRBJ2-5; TRBD2 agrees at 14 bases. The CDR3 spans 18 residues. CDR1 is SGHRS, CDR2 YFSETQ, per germline. V trimming: 0 bases; J trimming: 2 bases; junction bases outside the gene matches: 6. As DNA, the CDR3 is TGCGCCAGCAGCTTGGGGGGACTAGCGGGGGCCACTCAAGAGACCCAGTACTTC. Its translation: CASSLGGLAGATQETQYF.

The chain is built from TRBV28 and TRBJ2-1, with 7 bases fitting TRBD2. Trimming at V came to 2 bases and at J to 0 bases, leaving 7 bases not matched to a gene. This CDR3 comprises 17 residues. Germline CDR1 MDHEN, CDR2 SYDVKM. CDR3: CASSLVGRPSSYNEQFF. For the CDR3, the DNA is TGTGCCAGCAGTTTAGTCGGGAGGCCCAGCTCCTACAATGAGCAGTTCTTC.

The V and J genes are TRBV7-6 and TRBJ2-5, with a tentative D call TRBD1 (5 bases). Germline lookup yields CDR1 SGHVS and CDR2 FNYEAQ. The CDR3 loop spans 13 amino acids. Trimming cost V 1 base and J 7 bases, with 10 bases left between them. The CDR3 here is CASSLGGSRTQYF. In DNA form, the CDR3 reads TGTGCCAGCAGCTTAGGGGGCAGCCGGACCCAGTACTTC.

This clonotype turned up a few times. The CDR3 DNA follows: TGTGCCAGCAGCTTGACAGACCACTATGGCTACACCTTC. It specifies CASSLTDHYGYTF. The rearrangement joins TRBV11-2 to TRBJ1-2; D possibly corresponds to TRBD1 (5 bases). The ends were cut back, 3 bases at V and 3 bases at J, with 8 bases in the middle. The CDR3 is 13 amino acids. Germline V gene sequence: CDR1 SGHAT, CDR2 FQNNGV.

The chain is built from TRBV12-3 or TRBV12-4 and TRBJ2-5, with 10 positions matching TRBD1. After removal of 5 bases from V and 4 bases from J, the junction contained 4 bases not matched to a gene. The CDR3 extends over 14 amino acids. The CDR3 region has the DNA TGTGCCAGCAGTATAGACAGGGGGCGAGAGACCCAGTACTTC. As protein: CASSIDRGRETQYF.

This clonotype was found many times. The chain's CDR3 is CASSPTVSNQPQHF. The CDR3 coding sequence is TGTGCCAGCAGTCCAACCGTTAGCAATCAGCCCCAGCATTTT. The chain uses TRBV12-3 or TRBV12-4 and TRBJ1-5; D gene unclear. This CDR3 is 14 amino acids long. The V end was cut by 5 bases, the J end by 0 bases, with 8 bases between.

This clonotype was seen only a few times. The chain is built from TRBV7-6 and TRBJ2-7, with 7 bases fitting TRBD1. CDR3 size: 16 residues. V lost 1 base and J lost 2; bases outside the gene matches: 8. The germline V gene encodes CDR1 SGHVS and CDR2 FNYEAQ. The CDR3 protein is CASSLGTGQNTYEQYF. The CDR3 nucleotides read TGTGCCAGCAGCTTAGGAACGGGACAGAACACCTACGAGCAGTACTTC. The whole variable domain, remainder taken from reference TRBV7-6 and TRBJ2-7, is GAGVSQSPRYKVTKRGQDVALRCDPISGHVSLYWYRQALGQGPEFLTYFNYEAQQDKSGLPNDRFSAERPEGSISTLTIQRTEQRDSAMYRCASSLGTGQNTYEQYFGPGTRLTVT.

This clonotype has just a few counts. This rearrangement joins TRBV7-2 to TRBJ2-6; 7 nucleotides align to TRBD1. CDR1 SGHTA and CDR2 FQGNSA come from the germline V gene. The CDR3 runs 17 residues. V gave up 1 base and J gave up 3 bases; unmatched junction bases: 6. The CDR3 bases are TGTGCCAGCAGCTTAGAGGACAGGCTTGATGGGGCCAACGTCCTGACTTTC. This gives the protein CASSLEDRLDGANVLTF.

V gene TRBV7-9 combines with J gene TRBJ2-1, with 7 bases that match TRBD2. The V and J ends lost 1 base and 5 bases, in that order; junction bases with no gene match: 11. The CDR3 has 17 residues. Germline V gene sequence: CDR1 SEHNR, CDR2 FQNEAQ (reference sequence). The CDR3 protein is CASSLVTDSGSNNEQFF. Written as DNA, the CDR3 is TGTGCCAGCAGCTTAGTTACAGATAGCGGGTCCAACAATGAGCAGTTCTTC.

This clonotype was seen at least ten times. The chain uses TRBV7-9 and TRBJ1-5; a possible D gene is TRBD1 (5 bases). Germline-derived CDR1 and CDR2 are SEHNR and FQNEAQ (reference sequence). CDR3 length: 16 amino acids. Trimming left V 1 base short and J 0 bases short, with 10 bases between. CDR3 loop: CASSLGGTGSNQPQHF. The CDR3 DNA is TGTGCCAGCAGCTTAGGAGGGACGGGTAGCAATCAGCCCCAGCATTTT.

This clonotype was found a few times. J is TRBJ2-3 and V is TRBV27; the match to TRBD2 covers 8 bases. Germline V gene data show CDR1 as MNHEY and CDR2 as SMNVEV (reference sequence). This CDR3 is built from 15 residues. V lost 4 bases, J lost 5 bases, and 8 bases stayed unmatched. This CDR3 reads CASSSQRGIGDTQYF. DNA of the CDR3: TGTGCCAGCAGTTCACAGCGGGGGATTGGAGATACGCAGTATTTT.

The chain couples TRBV6-2 or TRBV6-3 to TRBJ1-2; no reliable D call. Looked up from germline, CDR1 is MNHEY and CDR2 is SVGEGT. V was trimmed by 0 bases and J by 8 bases, leaving 10 bases between them. The CDR3 has 13 amino acids. This CDR3 reads CASSYSWTGGYTF. DNA of the CDR3: TGTGCCAGCAGTTACTCGTGGACCGGAGGCTACACCTTC.

This clonotype was counted between two and nine times. The chain's CDR3 is CSVGRLAGVWTQYF. The CDR3 bases are TGCAGCGTTGGTAGGCTAGCGGGAGTTTGGACGCAGTATTTT. The chain joins TRBV29-1 to TRBJ2-3; the match to TRBD2 covers 10 bases. Germline values: CDR1 SQVTM, CDR2 ANQGSEA. The V segment lost 4 bases and the J segment 9 bases; nucleotides outside the gene matches: 10. This CDR3 has 14 residues.

This chain uses TRBV28 with TRBJ2-3; D unclear. V lost 2 bases and J lost 5, with 11 bases in between. This CDR3 has 14 amino acids. In germline, CDR1 is MDHEN, CDR2 SYDVKM. CDR3 in DNA: TGTGCCAGCAGTTTAGGCAGGTTGGAAGATACGCAGTATTTT. It yields the protein CASSLGRLEDTQYF.

V and J are TRBV12-3 or TRBV12-4 and TRBJ1-5; D call uncertain. This CDR3 contains 16 residues. Trimming removed 1 base from V and 0 bases from J, with 10 bases in between. Written as DNA, the CDR3 is TGTGCCAGCAGTTTAGGCGGAGGGAATAGCAATCAGCCCCAGCATTTT. Translating gives CASSLGGGNSNQPQHF.

The genes are TRBV4-1 and TRBJ2-7; no clear D gene. The CDR3 covers 16 residues. Trimming left V 0 bases short and J 0 bases short, with 12 bases between. Germline V gene data show CDR1 as MGHRA and CDR2 as YSYEKL. CDR3: CASSQDPYEGSYEQYF. The CDR3 nucleotides are TGCGCCAGCAGCCAAGATCCATACGAAGGCTCCTACGAGCAGTACTTC.

The rearrangement links TRBV6-1 to TRBJ1-2; unclear D gene. Germline lookup yields CDR1 MNHNS and CDR2 SASEGT. Trimming removed 6 bases at V and 2 bases at J, with 10 bases between. The CDR3 contains 13 residues. Here the CDR3 DNA reads TGTGCCAGCAGGCCCGACGGGAACTATGGCTACACCTTC. This gives the protein CASRPDGNYGYTF.

This clonotype was detected only a few times. The chain is built from TRBV28 and TRBJ2-1; D unclear. Deletions cut 5 bases from V and 7 bases from J, with 9 bases between. Per germline, CDR1 MDHEN and CDR2 SYDVKM. This CDR3 spans 12 amino acids. CDR3 DNA sequence: TGTGCCAGCAGTCCCCCCGGGAATGAGCAGTTCTTC. Amino acids: CASSPPGNEQFF.

The CDR3 DNA reads TGCAGTGCGTTTCCCGCGGGGAGCAATCAGCCCCAGCATTTT. Its translation: CSAFPAGSNQPQHF. The genes are TRBV20-1 and TRBJ1-5; no definite D call. V lost 6 bases and J lost 1, with 13 bases in between. This CDR3 region has 14 residues. CDR1 and CDR2 (germline): DFQATT, SNEGSKA (reference sequence).

This clonotype was detected only a few times. V usage is TRBV5-1 and J usage is TRBJ2-7; D may be TRBD2 (6 bases). The CDR3 length is 14 residues. V was shortened by 2 bases and J by 4 bases, with 13 bases between the two germline ends. Germline values: CDR1 SGHRS, CDR2 YFSETQ. The DNA of the CDR3 is TGCGCCAGCAGCTTCGGCCCTGGGGGGTACGAGCAGTACTTC. It encodes CASSFGPGGYEQYF.

At least ten counts were recorded for this clonotype. The chain uses TRBV6-1 and TRBJ1-2; D not resolved. V was pared by 6 bases and J by 7 bases, with 15 bases between. There are 13 residues in the CDR3. CDR1 is MNHNS, CDR2 SASEGT, per germline. The CDR3 region is CASSTSWVSGYTF. The CDR3 nucleotides are TGTGCCAGCAGCACCTCGTGGGTATCTGGCTACACCTTC.

This clonotype was picked up a small number of times. The V call is TRBV12-3 or TRBV12-4, the J call TRBJ1-1, with D possibly TRBD1 on 5 matching bases. V was clipped by 4 bases and J by 11 bases, with 14 bases between them. The CDR3 length is 12 residues. CDR3 nucleotides: TGTGCCAGCAGTTCCCGGGGACTCGTGGCTTTCTTT. Encoded protein: CASSSRGLVAFF.